These 20 T cell receptor beta chains were sequenced from one sample in a study of shared clonotypes between healthy human individuals. The assay was immunoSEQ multiplex PCR, and TCRdb's table has in-frame clones only and misses some. The table has around 1.6 million clones, approximately 98% seen once. Sequenced input: naive CD4+ T cells sorted from blood. Subset defined: CD45RA+ positively selected. The origin of the receptors is a man aged 25 to 40 in good health.

This chain links TRBV29-1 with TRBJ2-7; 10 bases are shared with TRBD2. V lost 6 bases and J lost 6; bases outside the gene matches: 8. Looked up from germline, CDR1 is SQVTM and CDR2 is ANQGSEA. The CDR3 spans 13 residues. CDR3 sequence: CSVSPGLATEQYF. CDR3 DNA: TGCAGCGTCTCTCCGGGACTAGCGACCGAGCAGTACTTC.

The rearrangement links TRBV29-1 to TRBJ2-2, with 12 bases aligning to TRBD2. CDR3 length equals 15 residues. V lost 4 bases and J lost 3; bases outside the gene matches: 3. Germline V lookup: CDR1 SQVTM, CDR2 ANQGSEA. DNA for the CDR3: TGCAGCGTTGGGACTAGCGGGATATACACCGGGGAGCTGTTTTTT. This gives the protein CSVGTSGIYTGELFF.

The chain uses TRBV25-1 and TRBJ2-2, with D uncertain. Germline V lookup: CDR1 MGHDK, CDR2 SYGVNS. The CDR3 runs 13 residues. V gave up 2 bases and J gave up 3 bases, with 4 bases separating them. The CDR3 bases are TGTGCCAGCAGTGAAGGGGACACCGGGGAGCTGTTTTTT. Translation: CASSEGDTGELFF.

This chain joins TRBV7-6 and TRBJ2-1; D tentatively fits TRBD1 or TRBD2 (5 bases each). V was pared by 5 bases and J by 12 bases, with 14 bases between. Germline V CDR1 and CDR2: SGHVS, FNYEAQ. The CDR3 has 12 amino acids. As DNA, the CDR3 is TGTGCCAGCAGCATTAATACCGGGACGCAGTTCTTC. The encoded protein is CASSINTGTQFF.

The V gene is TRBV5-1, the J gene TRBJ1-3; TRBD1 aligns across 7 bases. This CDR3 has 14 residues. V trimming: 4 bases; J trimming: 2 bases; junction bases outside the gene matches: 3. CDR1 and CDR2 from the germline V gene are SGHRS and YFSETQ. In DNA, the CDR3 is TGCGCCAGCAGCCCGACAGGGACTGGAAACACCATATATTTT. Amino acids: CASSPTGTGNTIYF.

CDR3 in amino acids: CAINNRDLNTEAFF. In nucleotides, the CDR3 is TGTGCCATCAACAACAGGGACTTGAACACTGAAGCTTTCTTT. This chain uses TRBV10-3 with TRBJ1-1; maybe TRBD1 (6 bases). CDR1 and CDR2 (germline): ENHRY, SYGVKD. The CDR3 has 14 amino acids. Trimming removed 7 bases from V and 0 bases from J, with 12 bases in between.

V and J are TRBV11-1 and TRBJ1-1; no clear D gene. This CDR3 comprises 11 residues. Trimming stripped 3 bases from V and 3 bases from J, with 2 bases between. The germline CDR1 and CDR2 sequences are SGHAT and FQDESV (reference sequence). The CDR3 DNA is TGTGCCAGCAGCTTCGACACTGAAGCTTTCTTT. Its translation is CASSFDTEAFF.

CDR3 amino acids: CASSQGTSGSSLWTQYF. The CDR3 DNA follows: TGTGCCAGCAGCCAAGGGACTAGCGGGAGTTCTTTATGGACCCAGTACTTC. The chain uses TRBV14 and TRBJ2-5; TRBD2 aligns across 13 bases. After removal of 1 base from V and 7 bases from J, the junction contained 9 bases not matched to a gene. Germline CDR1 is SGHDN and CDR2 is FVKESK. The CDR3 is 17 amino acids.

The chain couples TRBV6-6 to TRBJ1-4; D gene uncertain. Trimming shortened V by 5 bases and J by 11 bases, and 18 bases separated the two germline ends. In germline, CDR1 is MNHNY, CDR2 SVGAGI (reference sequence). This CDR3 has 14 amino acids. CDR3 in DNA: TGTGCCAGCAGTCGGAGGACGGCAGAGTGGAAACTGTTTTTT. It specifies CASSRRTAEWKLFF.

This chain links TRBV5-4 with TRBJ2-1; D is unclear. The CDR3 loop spans 14 amino acids. Deletions cut 4 bases from V and 7 bases from J, with 15 bases between. Germline-derived CDR1 and CDR2 are SGHNT and YYREEE (reference sequence). The CDR3 here is CASSPKAVTNEQFF. CDR3 in DNA: TGTGCCAGCAGCCCCAAGGCGGTTACTAATGAGCAGTTCTTC.

In DNA, the CDR3 is TGTGCCAGCTCACCACCGACCGGGGCCTCCTACAATGAGCAGTTCTTC. Its protein is CASSPPTGASYNEQFF. The chain recombines TRBV18 with TRBJ2-1; D is tentatively TRBD1 or TRBD2 (5 bases each). Germline V lookup: CDR1 KGHSH, CDR2 LQKENI. With 0 bases removed from V and 0 bases from J, the gap between germline ends came to 9 bases. The CDR3 is 16 amino acids.

The chain carries TRBV5-4 and TRBJ2-7; 8 nucleotides match TRBD2. The germline V gene encodes CDR1 SGHNT and CDR2 YYREEE (reference sequence). This CDR3 contains 16 residues. V was pared by 4 bases and J by 2 bases, with 11 bases of the junction left unmatched. CDR3 in amino acids: CASSAELAASPYEQYF. The DNA of the CDR3 is TGTGCCAGCAGCGCAGAACTAGCGGCCTCTCCCTACGAGCAGTACTTC.

The chain has TRBV4-3 and TRBJ2-3; D call uncertain. V lost 0 bases and J lost 4, with 8 bases in between. Looked up from germline, CDR1 is LGHNA and CDR2 is YSLEER. This CDR3 comprises 14 residues. CDR3 sequence (DNA): TGCGCCAGCAGCCAAGATCTCTTTTCAGATACGCAGTATTTT. Translating it yields CASSQDLFSDTQYF.

This clone has only one observation. The chain has TRBV6-1 and TRBJ2-7, with D hard to call. Germline CDR1 MNHNS, CDR2 SASEGT. Trimming shortened V by 3 bases and J by 2 bases, and 8 bases separated the two germline ends. The CDR3 is 13 amino acids. This chain's CDR3 is CASSDRHTYEQYF. In nucleotides, the CDR3 is TGTGCCAGCAGTGACAGACACACCTACGAGCAGTACTTC.

V gene TRBV14 combines with J gene TRBJ2-1; unclear D gene. V was shortened by 4 bases and J by 9 bases, with 7 bases between the two germline ends. This CDR3 has 11 residues. The V gene's germline CDR1 is SGHDN and CDR2 FVKESK. The CDR3 DNA reads as TGTGCCAGCAGCCGTAACTCTGAGCAGTTCTTC. This codes for CASSRNSEQFF. Using reference TRBV14 and TRBJ2-1 for the parts outside the CDR3, the full variable domain is EAGVTQFPSHSVIEKGQTVTLRCDPISGHDNLYWYRRVMGKEIKFLLHFVKESKQDESGMPNNRFLAERTGGTYSTLKVQPAELEDSGVYFCASSRNSEQFFGPGTRLTVL.

The CDR3 sequence: CASRPGQGEGYTF. As DNA, the CDR3 is TGTGCCAGCCGACCGGGACAGGGAGAAGGCTACACCTTC. The V call is TRBV18, the J call TRBJ1-2; TRBD1 matches 9 bases. This CDR3 has 13 residues. The V and J ends lost 8 bases and 8 bases, in that order; junction bases with no gene match: 9. In germline, CDR1 is KGHSH, CDR2 LQKENI.

This chain uses TRBV5-1 with TRBJ2-5, with D tentatively TRBD1 (6 bases). V was clipped by 4 bases and J by 5 bases, with 21 bases between them. Germline CDR1 SGHRS, CDR2 YFSETQ. The CDR3 runs to 16 residues. CDR3 protein: CASSVMFQGRAETQYF. The CDR3 nucleotides are TGCGCCAGCAGCGTCATGTTTCAGGGGCGGGCGGAGACCCAGTACTTC.

Here the CDR3 DNA reads TGTGCCACGACGGCCAGCTCTGGAAACACCATATATTTT. It translates to CATTASSGNTIYF. V gene TRBV6-1 combines with J gene TRBJ1-3, with D uncertain. Looked up from germline, CDR1 is MNHNS and CDR2 is SASEGT. The CDR3 consists of 13 residues. V was cut by 10 bases and J by 0 bases, with 10 bases left in between.

About this clone: Other DNA sequences in this sample translate to the same CDR3. The rearrangement uses TRBV5-6 and TRBJ2-7; D remains unclear. This CDR3 region has 14 residues. V was pared by 0 bases and J by 3 bases, with 10 bases between. Germline values: CDR1 SGHDT, CDR2 YYEEEE. The CDR3 loop is CASSLGRVGYEQYF. The CDR3 DNA sequence: TGTGCCAGCAGCTTGGGACGTGTAGGCTACGAGCAGTACTTC. The full variable domain, with the rest looked up from reference TRBV5-6 and TRBJ2-7, is DAGVTQSPTHLIKTRGQQVTLRCSPKSGHDTVSWYQQALGQGPQFIFQYYEEEERQRGNFPDRFSGHQFPNYSSELNVNALLLGDSALYLCASSLGRVGYEQYFGPGTRLTVT.

The chain recombines TRBV9 with TRBJ2-5; D is possibly TRBD2 (5 bases). The germline CDR1 and CDR2 sequences are SGDLS and YYNGEE. The CDR3 runs 12 residues. V lost 0 bases and J lost 9, with 9 bases in between. CDR3 amino acids: CASSVGQRAQYF. The CDR3 DNA reads as TGTGCCAGCAGCGTAGGGCAGAGGGCCCAGTACTTC.